These 19 T cell receptor beta chains share one sample of origin, sequenced in a study of cytomegalovirus exposure and HLA in healthy donors. Measured with immunoSEQ multiplex PCR; TCRdb has only the in-frame clones, and not every one. This sample has 90,000 to 140,000 clones, with around 87% found just once. Sequencing was performed on PBMCs. The receptors derive from a woman aged 18-35 years in good health and CMV-seropositive.

The chain uses TRBV11-3 and TRBJ2-3; 9 positions match TRBD1. Germline V gene data show CDR1 as SGHNT and CDR2 as YENEEA. With 5 bases clipped from V and 4 bases from J, the junction kept 13 bases outside the gene matches. CDR3 length equals 17 residues. This CDR3 is CASSPDRDRAGADTQYF. The CDR3 DNA is TGTGCCAGCAGCCCGGACCGGGACAGGGCAGGCGCAGATACGCAGTATTTT.

The chain couples TRBV4-1 to TRBJ2-1; D perhaps matches TRBD2 (6 bases). Trimming pared 1 base from V and 4 bases from J, leaving 14 bases between. Germline values: CDR1 MGHRA, CDR2 YSYEKL. The length of the CDR3 is 16 residues. The CDR3 region has the DNA TGCGCCAGCAGCCAAGCCGGAGCGGGTATTTACAATGAGCAGTTCTTC. It specifies CASSQAGAGIYNEQFF.

The chain recombines TRBV4-1 with TRBJ2-1, with 8 bases aligning to TRBD1. The germline V gene encodes CDR1 MGHRA and CDR2 YSYEKL. The CDR3 has 15 amino acids. The trim removed 5 bases at V and 7 bases at J, leaving 10 bases unmatched. CDR3 amino acids: CASSYIGRGPNEQFF. The CDR3 DNA is TGCGCCAGCAGCTACATAGGCAGGGGGCCAAATGAGCAGTTCTTC.

Comment on this clone: The junction differs from germline at one of its ends, possibly a read error. V gene TRBV27 combines with J gene TRBJ1-1, with 7 bases identical to TRBD1. The CDR3 length is 14 residues. Germline values: CDR1 MNHEY, CDR2 SMNVEV (reference sequence). This CDR3 is CASGFRGQYTEAFF. Written as DNA, the CDR3 is TGTGCCAGCGGTTTTAGGGGGCAATACACTGAAGCTTTCTTT.

The J gene is TRBJ2-5, the V gene TRBV7-3; TRBD2 agrees at 9 bases. The CDR3 covers 14 residues. The germline V gene has CDR1 SGHTA and CDR2 FQGTGA. V shed 6 bases and J 4 bases; nucleotides not matched to a gene: 6. CDR3 in amino acids: CASSSAGGGETQYF. The DNA of the CDR3 is TGTGCCAGCAGTTCAGCGGGGGGAGGAGAGACCCAGTACTTC. The complete variable domain, with remaining parts taken from reference TRBV7-3 and TRBJ2-5, reads GAGVSQTPSNKVTEKGKYVELRCDPISGHTALYWYRQSLGQGPEFLIYFQGTGAADDSGLPNDRFFAVRPEGSVSTLKIQRTERGDSAVYLCASSSAGGGETQYFGPGTRLLVL.

The chain carries TRBV12-5 and TRBJ1-1; a possible D gene is TRBD1 (5 bases). V was clipped by 2 bases and J by 0 bases, with 13 bases between them. The germline gives CDR1 LGHNT, CDR2 FRNRAP. The CDR3 is 16 residues long. CDR3 amino acids: CASGLSARGMNTEAFF. As DNA, the CDR3 is TGTGCTAGTGGTTTGTCGGCAAGGGGAATGAACACTGAAGCTTTCTTT.

The chain uses TRBV7-9 and TRBJ2-7, with 14 bases aligning to TRBD2. Per germline, CDR1 SEHNR and CDR2 FQNEAQ (reference sequence). The CDR3 is 15 amino acids. The J segment lost 4 bases and the V segment lost 4 bases, leaving 3 bases of the junction unmatched. The CDR3 loop reads CASSSGTSGGYEQYF. The CDR3 DNA is TGTGCCAGCAGCTCCGGGACTAGCGGGGGTTACGAGCAGTACTTC. Filled out from reference TRBV7-9 and TRBJ2-7, the complete variable domain reads DTGVSQNPRHKITKRGQNVTFRCDPISEHNRLYWYRQTLGQGPEFLTYFQNEAQLEKSRLLSDRFSAERPKGSFSTLEIQRTEQGDSAMYLCASSSGTSGGYEQYFGPGTRLTVT.

The table lists this clone with a few counts. The sample has other DNA sequences that encode this CDR3 too. The rearrangement joins TRBV27 to TRBJ2-3; weak D call: TRBD2 (5 bases). CDR1 is MNHEY, CDR2 SMNVEV, per germline (reference sequence). Trimming removed 2 bases at V and 6 bases at J, with 9 bases between. The CDR3 length is 13 residues. The CDR3 sequence: CASSLTSTDTQYF. CDR3 DNA: TGTGCCAGCAGTTTAACTAGTACTGATACGCAGTATTTT.

V usage is TRBV6-1 and J usage is TRBJ2-7, with a tentative D call TRBD2 (5 bases). Trimming shortened V by 6 bases and J by 7 bases, and 13 bases separated the two germline ends. From germline, CDR1 is MNHNS and CDR2 SASEGT. The CDR3 spans 12 residues. The DNA for the CDR3 is TGTGCCAGCAGCGGAGGAGGTGAAGAGCAGTACTTC. Translation: CASSGGGEEQYF.

The chain has TRBV7-9 and TRBJ1-2, with D unresolved. There are 14 residues in the CDR3. V lost 0 bases, J lost 5 bases, and 10 bases lay in between. Germline V gene lookup returns CDR1 SEHNR and CDR2 FQNEAQ (reference sequence). CDR3 nucleotides: TGTGCCAGCAGCTTAGCGGAAGGGAGGTATGGCTACACCTTC. Amino acid sequence: CASSLAEGRYGYTF.

The chain combines TRBV5-1 with TRBJ2-4; 7 bases agree with TRBD1. With 0 bases clipped from V and 5 bases from J, the junction kept 8 bases outside the gene matches. This CDR3 is built from 16 residues. CDR1 SGHRS and CDR2 YFSETQ come from the germline V gene. CDR3 sequence reads: CASSLEPGGWENIQYF. CDR3 in DNA: TGCGCCAGCAGCTTGGAACCAGGGGGTTGGGAAAACATTCAGTACTTC.

The DNA of the CDR3 is TGTGCCAGCAGTGTCTCCGGGAGGGGCATTCTAAGCGGGTTTAATGAGCAGTTCTTC. As protein: CASSVSGRGILSGFNEQFF. The V and J genes are TRBV28 and TRBJ2-1; 8 bases agree with TRBD2. Germline CDR1 reads MDHEN; CDR2 reads SYDVKM. The CDR3 loop spans 19 amino acids. V gave up 5 bases and J gave up 7 bases; unmatched junction bases: 22.

J is TRBJ2-7 and V is TRBV28; weak D call: TRBD2 (6 bases). The CDR3 runs to 15 residues. Trimming shortened V by 2 bases and J by 1 base, and 12 bases separated the two germline ends. Germline loops: CDR1 MDHEN, CDR2 SYDVKM. CDR3 DNA: TGTGCCAGCAGTTTAGAGGGCCGGGGGTCCTACGAGCAGTACTTC. As protein: CASSLEGRGSYEQYF. The entire variable domain, with the rest obtained from reference TRBV28 and TRBJ2-7, is as follows: DVKVTQSSRYLVKRTGEKVFLECVQDMDHENMFWYRQDPGLGLRLIYFSYDVKMKEKGDIPEGYSVSREKKERFSLILESASTNQTSMYLCASSLEGRGSYEQYFGPGTRLTVT.

The V gene is TRBV5-1, the J gene TRBJ2-1; the match to TRBD1 covers 8 bases. Per the germline V gene, CDR1 is SGHRS and CDR2 is YFSETQ. The CDR3 has 14 amino acids. V gave up 0 bases and J gave up 8 bases; unmatched junction bases: 4. The CDR3 sequence: CASSLEDRVDEQFF. The CDR3 DNA reads as TGCGCCAGCAGCTTGGAGGACAGGGTGGATGAGCAGTTCTTC.

The CDR3 loop reads CASSSYREPKKDGYTF. In DNA form, the CDR3 reads TGTGCCAGCAGTTCTTACCGGGAACCGAAGAAGGATGGCTACACCTTC. This chain links TRBV27 with TRBJ1-2; D not certain. The CDR3 has 16 residues. Trimming left V 4 bases short and J 6 bases short, with 21 bases between. Germline V lookup: CDR1 MNHEY, CDR2 SMNVEV (reference sequence).

This chain joins TRBV11-1 and TRBJ2-7; TRBD1 might be the D (6 bases). Germline CDR1 SGHAT, CDR2 FQDESV (reference sequence). The CDR3 runs 13 residues. The V and J ends lost 5 bases and 0 bases respectively, with 8 bases between them. The CDR3 nucleotides read TGTGCCAGCAGCAAGGGGGACTCCTACGAGCAGTACTTC. It specifies CASSKGDSYEQYF.

This chain connects TRBV9 to TRBJ2-7; tentative D call: TRBD2 (6 bases). Germline CDR1 and CDR2: SGDLS and YYNGEE. CDR3 length: 14 residues. V lost 3 bases and J lost 0, with 10 bases in between. This CDR3 reads CASSGGTYSYEQYF. The CDR3, as DNA: TGTGCCAGCAGCGGCGGGACTTACTCCTACGAGCAGTACTTC.

V is TRBV28 and J is TRBJ2-7; 15 bases line up with TRBD2. CDR1 MDHEN and CDR2 SYDVKM come from the germline V gene. The CDR3 has 15 amino acids. Trimming removed 6 bases from V and 9 bases from J; junction bases left unmatched: 9. The CDR3 sequence: CASRELGLAGGRQYF. Here the CDR3 DNA reads TGTGCCAGCAGAGAACTGGGACTAGCGGGGGGAAGGCAGTACTTC.

The chain joins TRBV7-9 to TRBJ2-3, with D perhaps TRBD1 (6 bases). There are 12 residues in the CDR3. The germline CDR1 and CDR2 sequences are SEHNR and FQNEAQ (reference sequence). With 3 bases removed from V and 6 bases from J, the gap between germline ends came to 7 bases. The CDR3 nucleotides read TGTGCCAGCAGCTTGACAGGTGATACGCAGTATTTT. This gives the protein CASSLTGDTQYF.